This T cell receptor (beta chain) was obtained from a study of siplizumab effects on memory and regulatory T cells. Approximately 100,000 TCR templates were assayed per sample. TCRdb's copy holds only in-frame clones and misses some; the assay was immunoSEQ multiplex PCR. The sample has 94,000 or so clones; approximately 96% are singletons. Findings of the study overall: The apparent diversity of naive T cells exceeded that of memory cells, and naive T cells seemed to make a major contribution to the alloresponse. Controls showed an average of 26.9% Treg-derived mappable alloreactive CD4+ clones, while siplizumab showed around 70%. Suppression by proliferating Tregs derived from siplizumab cultures was not verified.

The CDR3 extends over 13 amino acids. Germline CDR1 reads LNHDA; CDR2 reads SQIVND (reference sequence). Trimming removed 5 bases at V and 1 base at J, with 8 bases between. In regard to this clone: Its antigen remains unidentified.

The rearrangement joins TRBV19 to TRBJ2-5; D gene ambiguous. Sequencing was carried out using naive CD4+ T cells sorted from blood. The sequence came from a human donor in good health. For the CDR3, the DNA is TGTGCCAGTAGTTCCGGGCGCCAAGAGACCCAGTACTTC. Protein sequence: CASSSGRQETQYF.